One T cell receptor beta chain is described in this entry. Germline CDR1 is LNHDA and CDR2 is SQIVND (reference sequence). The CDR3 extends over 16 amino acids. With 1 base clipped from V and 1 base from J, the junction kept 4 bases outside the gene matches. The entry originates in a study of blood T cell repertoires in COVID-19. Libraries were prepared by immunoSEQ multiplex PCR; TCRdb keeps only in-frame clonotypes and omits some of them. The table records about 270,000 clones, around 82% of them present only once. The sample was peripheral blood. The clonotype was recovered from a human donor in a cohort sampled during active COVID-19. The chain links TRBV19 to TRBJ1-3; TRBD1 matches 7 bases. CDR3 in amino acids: CASSIVGQRSGNTIYF. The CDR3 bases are TGTGCCAGTAGTATAGTGGGACAGAGGTCTGGAAACACCATATATTTT. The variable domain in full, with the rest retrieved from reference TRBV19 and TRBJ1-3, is DGGITQSPKYLFRKEGQNVTLSCEQNLNHDAMYWYRQDPGQGLRLIYYSQIVNDFQKGDIAEGYSVSREKKESFPLTVTSAQKNPTAFYLCASSIVGQRSGNTIYFGEGSWLTVV.